This record looks at one T cell receptor (beta chain) sequence and its context. The antigen is not known. This record belongs to a study of cytomegalovirus exposure and HLA in healthy donors. Findings of the study overall: Apparent HLA restriction characterized most CMV-associated TCR beta chains in a later analysis. A later analysis associated 15,000 to 20,000 TCR beta sequences with HLA alleles at a 0.05 false discovery rate. Highly shared variants forming one cluster were likely a sequencing artifact. The classifier, whose performance was assessed in both the original and validation cohorts, reportedly diagnosed cytomegalovirus status with high specificity and sensitivity.

Germline CDR1 is SNHLY and CDR2 is FYNNEI. The junction had 5 bases not matched to a gene; V was cut back by 7 bases and J by 9 bases. The CDR3 runs 14 residues. PCR involved 60 Vbeta and 13 Jbeta primers. Profiling relied on immunoSEQ multiplex PCR, and the TCRdb table lists in-frame clones only, not all of them. Listed are more than 45,000 clones; approximately 12% falls within the top ten. Sequences were obtained from PBMCs. The sequence derives from a woman aged 30 to 39 in good health and CMV-seropositive. V is TRBV2 and J is TRBJ1-6; 11 bases are a match to TRBD1. CDR3 in amino acids: CASNGQGAGSPLHF. The CDR3 DNA sequence: TGTGCCAGCAATGGACAGGGGGCGGGTTCACCCCTCCACTTT. Variable domain in full (rest from reference TRBV2 and TRBJ1-6): EPEVTQTPSHQVTQMGQEVILRCVPISNHLYFYWYRQILGQKVEFLVSFYNNEISEKSEIFDDQFSVERPDGSNFTLKIRSTKLEDSAMYFCASNGQGAGSPLHFGNGTRLTVT.